Shown below are 5 T cell receptor beta chains from a single sample sequenced in a study of cytomegalovirus exposure and HLA in healthy donors. The PCR had 60 Vbeta and 13 Jbeta primers. Produced via immunoSEQ multiplex PCR; TCRdb's table is partial and in-frame only. The sample holds about 54,000 clones. What was sequenced was PBMCs. These receptors all come from a woman between 35 and 50 years old in good health and CMV-seronegative.

The chain joins TRBV13 to TRBJ2-7; 9 bases map to TRBD1. Germline values: CDR1 PRHDT, CDR2 FYEKMQ (reference sequence). This CDR3 is 12 amino acids long. V dropped 10 bases and J dropped 5; count of bases not matched to a gene: 6. CDR3 nucleotide sequence: TGTGCCACCGGGACAGGGAAGAACGAGCAGTACTTC. Its translation is CATGTGKNEQYF.

The chain combines TRBV14 with TRBJ1-6, with 8 bases identical to TRBD1. This CDR3 comprises 14 residues. CDR1 and CDR2 (germline): SGHDN, FVKESK. Trimming cost V 5 bases and J 9 bases; bases outside gene matches: 6. DNA for the CDR3: TGTGCCAGCAGCTCTAGACAGGGGAGTTCACCCCTCCACTTT. It codes for CASSSRQGSSPLHF.

The chain uses TRBV4-2 and TRBJ2-1; D is possibly TRBD1 (5 bases). Germline V lookup: CDR1 LGHNA, CDR2 YNFKEQ. Trimming shortened V by 0 bases and J by 7 bases, and 16 bases separated the two germline ends. This CDR3 contains 16 residues. CDR3 DNA sequence: TGTGCCAGCAGCCAAGAATGGACATGGCCGGAGAATGAGCAGTTCTTC. The encoded protein is CASSQEWTWPENEQFF.

The genes are TRBV9 and TRBJ2-7; 9 positions agree with TRBD2. CDR3 length: 14 amino acids. Germline assignment: CDR1 SGDLS and CDR2 YYNGEE. V lost 0 bases, J lost 6 bases, and 4 bases stayed unmatched. CDR3 sequence (DNA): TGTGCCAGCAGCGTAGGGGGACTAGCCATCGAGCAGTACTTC. Residues: CASSVGGLAIEQYF.

The rearrangement joins TRBV30 to TRBJ1-2; D possibly corresponds to TRBD1 (6 bases). V dropped 0 bases and J dropped 8 bases, with 10 bases sitting between them. The germline V gene encodes CDR1 GTSNPN and CDR2 SVGIG (reference sequence). The CDR3 has 12 residues. CDR3 amino acids: CAWSVQGNGYTF. The CDR3, as DNA: TGTGCCTGGAGTGTACAGGGAAACGGCTACACCTTC.